The 32 T cell receptor beta chains reported below all come from one sample, sequenced in a study of blood T cells in healthy people across ages. Together with a sample-barcoded 5' primer, a J-beta primer mix was included in a second PCR lasting 7 to 11 cycles. Each CDR3 protein gets one entry after TCRdb re-called the 5' RACE reads with MiXCR. The data hold 550,000 to 750,000 distinct CDR3 sequences, with around 21% observed a single time. The sample was blood. All receptors derive from a man aged 65 to 85 in good health.

Only a few counts were recorded for this clonotype. This CDR3 reads CASSVAAGGSTDTQYF. In nucleotides, the CDR3 is TGTGCCAGCAGCGTAGCTGCGGGAGGGAGCACAGATACGCAGTATTTT. The chain couples TRBV9 to TRBJ2-3; 9 positions agree with TRBD2. From germline, CDR1 is SGDLS and CDR2 YYNGEE. The CDR3 is 16 amino acids. The V and J ends lost 0 bases and 0 bases, in that order; junction bases with no gene match: 2.

This sequence joins TRBV3-1 and TRBJ1-6, with a possible D match to TRBD1 (5 bases). The V and J ends lost 4 bases and 10 bases respectively, with 8 bases between them. Per the germline V gene, CDR1 is LGHDT and CDR2 is YNNKEL (reference sequence). CDR3 length: 12 amino acids. The CDR3 bases are TGTGCCAGCAGCCCGGGGGGGTCACCCCTCCACTTT. Translation: CASSPGGSPLHF.

The V call is TRBV27, the J call TRBJ2-7; no clear D gene. Germline CDR1 MNHEY, CDR2 SMNVEV (reference sequence). The CDR3 totals 13 residues. The ends were cut back, 6 bases at V and 0 bases at J, with 9 bases in the middle. The DNA of the CDR3 is TGTGCCAGCAGCAAAGGGATCTCCTACGAGCAGTACTTC. Translation: CASSKGISYEQYF.

This clonotype was counted only a few times. The rearrangement uses TRBV18 and TRBJ1-1; D is unclear. Germline-derived CDR1 and CDR2 are KGHSH and LQKENI. CDR3 size: 12 residues. V shed 5 bases and J shed 5 bases, with 9 bases lying between them. CDR3 region: CASSILWTEAFF. Here the CDR3 DNA reads TGTGCCAGCTCAATATTGTGGACTGAAGCTTTCTTT.

The chain is built from TRBV7-9 and TRBJ2-5; D ambiguous. The J call is doubtful: the DNA matches TRBJ2-1 better. Germline V gene lookup returns CDR1 SEHNR and CDR2 FQNEAQ (reference sequence). The CDR3 is 13 residues long. The CDR3 reads CASSLTFSSAQFF. The CDR3 DNA reads as TGTGCCAGCAGCTTAACTTTTTCTAGTGCGCAGTTCTTC.

This clonotype appeared a few times. This rearrangement joins TRBV4-3 to TRBJ2-4; TRBD1 might be the D (5 bases). The CDR3 loop spans 14 amino acids. Trimming stripped 3 bases from V and 6 bases from J, with 12 bases between. CDR1 and CDR2 from the germline V gene are LGHNA and YSLEER. CDR3 DNA: TGCGCCAGCAGCCAGGATACAGGAATAAACATTCAGTACTTC. Protein: CASSQDTGINIQYF.

The rearrangement links TRBV5-1 to TRBJ2-7; 9 nucleotides align to TRBD1. The CDR3 extends over 14 amino acids. Germline lookup yields CDR1 SGHRS and CDR2 YFSETQ. V dropped 6 bases and J dropped 4; count of bases not matched to a gene: 8. Written as DNA, the CDR3 is TGCGCCAGCAACCCCGGACAGGGGAGGTACGAGCAGTACTTC. It encodes CASNPGQGRYEQYF.

The chain has TRBV6-6 and TRBJ2-1; D ambiguous. This CDR3 has 16 residues. V was cut by 6 bases and J by 6 bases, with 21 bases left in between. CDR1 is MNHNY and CDR2 is SVGAGI in the germline V gene (reference sequence). The CDR3 DNA reads TGTGCCAGCAGAGCTCCGGGCCTCAAGCCCCCCAATGAGCAGTTCTTC. Its protein is CASRAPGLKPPNEQFF.

This clonotype was observed many times. The V and J genes are TRBV20-1 and TRBJ1-5; 10 bases line up with TRBD1. Germline trimming cut 5 bases from V and 2 bases from J; bases unmatched to any gene: 3. Germline V gives CDR1 DFQATT, CDR2 SNEGSKA (reference sequence). CDR3 length equals 14 residues. The CDR3 coding sequence is TGCAGTGCTGGGGACAGGGGACGCAATCAGCCCCAGCATTTT. Translated: CSAGDRGRNQPQHF.

This clonotype was counted only a few times. This chain connects TRBV20-1 to TRBJ2-7; D perhaps matches TRBD2 (6 bases). Germline lookup yields CDR1 DFQATT and CDR2 SNEGSKA (reference sequence). This CDR3 has 13 residues. V lost 2 bases to trimming and J lost 2 bases, with 10 bases between them. The CDR3 nucleotides read TGCAGTGCTAGATCTAGCGACACCTACGAGCAGTACTTC. This gives the protein CSARSSDTYEQYF.

A word on this clonotype: This clone may be a read error of a much larger clone one base away. This chain links TRBV2 with TRBJ1-3, with D unclear. Between the trimmed V and J ends, which lost 4 bases and 1 base, there was a span of 5 bases. The CDR3 runs 13 residues. Germline-derived CDR1 and CDR2 are SNHLY and FYNNEI. In DNA, the CDR3 is TGTGCCAGCAGTGGAGGGTCTGGAAACACCATATATTTT. Protein sequence: CASSGGSGNTIYF.

This clonotype was counted a few times. This chain links TRBV11-2 with TRBJ2-5; possibly TRBD1 or TRBD2 for D (5 bases each). The CDR3 contains 15 residues. V lost 5 bases and J 4 bases, leaving 17 bases between the germline ends. Germline-derived CDR1 and CDR2 are SGHAT and FQNNGV. In DNA form, the CDR3 reads TGTGCCAGCAGCGAGGGGTCAAAAGGAGGAGAGACCCAGTACTTC. Translating it yields CASSEGSKGGETQYF.

This clonotype appeared once. This chain joins TRBV20-1 and TRBJ2-5, with D unclear. V lost 3 bases and J lost 5, with 19 bases in between. CDR3 size: 15 residues. The germline V gene encodes CDR1 DFQATT and CDR2 SNEGSKA (reference sequence). The CDR3 protein is CSASSGGSYGETQYF. CDR3 nucleotides: TGCAGTGCTAGTTCAGGCGGCTCTTATGGGGAGACCCAGTACTTC.

This chain links TRBV5-1 with TRBJ2-1; D may be TRBD1 (6 bases). This CDR3 is built from 16 residues. Germline lookup yields CDR1 SGHRS and CDR2 YFSETQ. The V gene lost 5 bases and the J gene lost 3 bases, with 18 bases spanning the gap. The CDR3 DNA follows: TGCGCCAGCAGAACCGGGTCAGGGGAGTACTACAATGAGCAGTTCTTC. This encodes CASRTGSGEYYNEQFF.

CDR3 amino acids: CASSFQGSYEQYF. In DNA form, the CDR3 reads TGTGCCAGCAGTTTTCAGGGGTCCTACGAGCAGTACTTC. This chain connects TRBV12-3 or TRBV12-4 to TRBJ2-7, with D tentatively TRBD1 (6 bases). The CDR3 is 13 amino acids. V lost 3 bases and J lost 1, with 7 bases in between.

This chain joins TRBV18 and TRBJ2-7; 9 nucleotides match TRBD1. The CDR3 has 16 amino acids. Trimming took 5 bases from V and 1 from J; bases not matched to a gene: 9. Germline CDR1 is KGHSH and CDR2 is LQKENI. CDR3 sequence: CASSFYGTGISYEQYF. DNA of the CDR3: TGTGCCAGCTCATTTTATGGGACAGGGATTTCCTACGAGCAGTACTTC.

This clonotype turned up a few times. Mismatch with germline at one junction end may stem from a read error. This sequence joins TRBV20-1 and TRBJ2-1; 8 bases align to TRBD1. CDR3 size: 15 residues. The germline V gene encodes CDR1 DFQATT and CDR2 SNEGSKA (reference sequence). CDR3 region: CSVRHHRGVYNEQFF. The CDR3, as DNA: TGCAGTGTTAGACATCACAGGGGGGTTTACAATGAGCAGTTCTTC.

In its sample, this clonotype was seen a few times. This rearrangement joins TRBV28 to TRBJ2-5; the match to TRBD2 covers 10 bases. The J call may not be correct, given that the DNA end is closer to TRBJ2-1. The CDR3 contains 14 residues. Per the germline V gene, CDR1 is MDHEN and CDR2 is SYDVKM. In nucleotides, the CDR3 is TGTGCCAGCACTAGCGGGAGTCTACACAATGAGCAGTTCTTC. It yields the protein CASTSGSLHNEQFF.

This rearrangement joins TRBV6-2 or TRBV6-3 to TRBJ2-1; 9 positions agree with TRBD1. V lost 0 bases to trimming and J lost 7 bases; unmatched junction nucleotides: 4. Germline assignment: CDR1 MNHEY and CDR2 SVGEGT. This CDR3 comprises 15 residues. CDR3 in amino acids: CASSYSTGGGNEQFF. The CDR3 DNA follows: TGTGCCAGCAGTTACTCAACAGGGGGCGGAAATGAGCAGTTCTTC.

The chain carries TRBV14 and TRBJ2-5; 12 nucleotides agree with TRBD2. Germline assignment: CDR1 SGHDN and CDR2 FVKESK. The CDR3 runs 14 residues. V shed 4 bases, J shed 4 bases, and the junction held 1 base outside the gene matches. CDR3 protein: CASSRTSGAETQYF. In nucleotides, the CDR3 is TGTGCCAGCAGCCGGACTAGCGGGGCAGAGACCCAGTACTTC.

This clonotype was picked up a small number of times. The V and J genes are TRBV5-1 and TRBJ1-4; 9 bases are shared with TRBD1. CDR1 is SGHRS and CDR2 is YFSETQ in the germline V gene. J gave up 3 bases and V 3 bases, and 3 bases lay outside the gene matches. This CDR3 is 15 amino acids long. The CDR3 nucleotides are TGCGCCAGCAGCTCAAACAGGGGGCCTAATGAAAAACTGTTTTTT. Translating it yields CASSSNRGPNEKLFF.

This clonotype showed up just a few times. This sequence joins TRBV2 and TRBJ1-3; 8 positions agree with TRBD1. Germline assignment: CDR1 SNHLY and CDR2 FYNNEI. After removal of 6 bases from V and 2 bases from J, the junction contained 6 bases not matched to a gene. This CDR3 is 15 amino acids long. CDR3 sequence: CASSSQGAPGNTIYF. DNA of the CDR3: TGTGCCAGCAGCTCGCAGGGGGCCCCTGGAAACACCATATATTTT. The whole variable domain, remainder taken from reference TRBV2 and TRBJ1-3, is EPEVTQTPSHQVTQMGQEVILRCVPISNHLYFYWYRQILGQKVEFLVSFYNNEISEKSEIFDDQFSVERPDGSNFTLKIRSTKLEDSAMYFCASSSQGAPGNTIYFGEGSWLTVV.

CDR3 DNA: TGTGCCAGCAGTTTATCGGGCAGGACGATCGAGCAGTACTTC. This sequence encodes CASSLSGRTIEQYF. The chain carries TRBV27 and TRBJ2-7; unclear D gene. V gave up 0 bases and J gave up 6 bases, with 12 bases separating them. This CDR3 has 14 residues. Germline V gene lookup returns CDR1 MNHEY and CDR2 SMNVEV (reference sequence).

The rearrangement joins TRBV7-6 to TRBJ2-5; TRBD2 agrees at 9 bases. CDR3 size: 17 residues. Germline loops: CDR1 SGHVS, CDR2 FNYEAQ. Germline trimming cut 2 bases from V and 2 bases from J; bases unmatched to any gene: 9. The CDR3 region is CASSLTTSGRPQETQYF. The CDR3 nucleotides are TGTGCCAGCAGCTTAACTACCAGCGGGAGGCCGCAAGAGACCCAGTACTTC.

CDR3 in amino acids: CASSHSWGPSTDTQYF. In DNA, the CDR3 is TGTGCCAGCAGCCACTCTTGGGGACCTAGCACAGATACGCAGTATTTT. The V and J genes are TRBV28 and TRBJ2-3, with D perhaps TRBD1 or TRBD2 (5 bases each). Trimming shortened V by 6 bases and J by 0 bases, and 16 bases separated the two germline ends. Germline V gene data show CDR1 as MDHEN and CDR2 as SYDVKM. This CDR3 contains 16 residues.

About this clonotype: The junction and the germline gene differ at one end; a read error may be behind it. The chain links TRBV3-1 to TRBJ2-6; perhaps D is TRBD1 or TRBD2 (6 bases each). The CDR3 consists of 15 residues. Germline lookup yields CDR1 LGHDT and CDR2 YNNKEL (reference sequence). Written as DNA, the CDR3 is TGTGCCAGCAGCTCAAGGGGGGCAGGGGCCAACGTCCTGATTTTC. Translating gives CASSSRGAGANVLIF. Looking up the rest from reference TRBV3-1 and TRBJ2-6 gives the full variable domain: DTAVSQTPKYLVTQMGNDKSIKCEQNLGHDTMYWYKQDSKKFLKIMFSYNNKELIINETVPNRFSPKSPDKAHLNLHINSLELGDSAVYFCASSSRGAGANVLIFGAGSRLTVL.

The rearrangement uses TRBV6-1 and TRBJ2-3; no clear D. Germline V gene data show CDR1 as MNHNS and CDR2 as SASEGT. The ends were cut back, 0 bases at V and 1 base at J, with 11 bases in the middle. The length of the CDR3 is 16 residues. CDR3 coding DNA: TGTGCCAGCAGTGAAGCATCCGGGTTAGGCACAGATACGCAGTATTTT. Its protein product is CASSEASGLGTDTQYF.

This clonotype occurred a few times. The gene calls are TRBV4-2 and TRBJ2-7; a weak D match, TRBD2 (5 bases). The CDR3 loop spans 14 amino acids. Trimming took off 0 bases at V and 4 bases at J, with 10 bases between the two ends. Germline V gives CDR1 LGHNA, CDR2 YNFKEQ. The CDR3: CASSQDASWYEQYF. DNA for the CDR3: TGTGCCAGCAGCCAAGATGCTAGCTGGTACGAGCAGTACTTC.

The chain links TRBV14 to TRBJ1-4; 7 positions match TRBD1. V gave up 0 bases and J gave up 14 bases; unmatched junction bases: 6. The CDR3 loop spans 13 amino acids. Germline lookup yields CDR1 SGHDN and CDR2 FVKESK. CDR3 in amino acids: CASSQEDRSSLFF. CDR3 DNA sequence: TGTGCCAGCAGCCAAGAGGACAGGAGTTCTCTGTTTTTT.

V is TRBV27 and J is TRBJ1-4, with D possibly TRBD1 on 5 matching bases. Germline lookup yields CDR1 MNHEY and CDR2 SMNVEV (reference sequence). V was trimmed by 5 bases and J by 6 bases, leaving 13 bases between them. The CDR3 totals 14 residues. The CDR3 nucleotides read TGTGCCAGCAGTATCGGGACGGCTGATGAAAAACTGTTTTTT. Translated: CASSIGTADEKLFF.

In this sample, this clonotype turned up many times. The rearrangement links TRBV7-2 to TRBJ2-5; tentatively, D is TRBD1 (5 bases). Germline CDR1 and CDR2: SGHTA and FQGNSA. V was clipped by 5 bases and J by 4 bases, with 14 bases between them. The CDR3 has 14 amino acids. The CDR3 sequence: CASSQGQGGETQYF. The CDR3 region has the DNA TGTGCCAGCAGCCAAGGCCAGGGCGGAGAGACCCAGTACTTC. The full variable domain, completed using reference TRBV7-2 and TRBJ2-5, is GAGVSQSPSNKVTEKGKDVELRCDPISGHTALYWYRQSLGQGLEFLIYFQGNSAPDKSGLPSDRFSAERTGGSVSTLTIQRTQQEDSAVYLCASSQGQGGETQYFGPGTRLLVL.

About this clonotype itself: This CDR3 is missing its conserved last phenylalanine or tryptophan, likely due to a read error. The chain combines TRBV7-7 with TRBJ2-1; TRBD2 is a possible D gene (5 bases). The germline V gene has CDR1 SSHAT and CDR2 FNYEAQ (reference sequence). This CDR3 contains 16 residues. In DNA form, the CDR3 reads TGTGCTAGCAGCTCCCTTAGCGATTTCTCCTACAATGAGCAGTTCCTC. The encoded protein is CASSSLSDFSYNEQFL.